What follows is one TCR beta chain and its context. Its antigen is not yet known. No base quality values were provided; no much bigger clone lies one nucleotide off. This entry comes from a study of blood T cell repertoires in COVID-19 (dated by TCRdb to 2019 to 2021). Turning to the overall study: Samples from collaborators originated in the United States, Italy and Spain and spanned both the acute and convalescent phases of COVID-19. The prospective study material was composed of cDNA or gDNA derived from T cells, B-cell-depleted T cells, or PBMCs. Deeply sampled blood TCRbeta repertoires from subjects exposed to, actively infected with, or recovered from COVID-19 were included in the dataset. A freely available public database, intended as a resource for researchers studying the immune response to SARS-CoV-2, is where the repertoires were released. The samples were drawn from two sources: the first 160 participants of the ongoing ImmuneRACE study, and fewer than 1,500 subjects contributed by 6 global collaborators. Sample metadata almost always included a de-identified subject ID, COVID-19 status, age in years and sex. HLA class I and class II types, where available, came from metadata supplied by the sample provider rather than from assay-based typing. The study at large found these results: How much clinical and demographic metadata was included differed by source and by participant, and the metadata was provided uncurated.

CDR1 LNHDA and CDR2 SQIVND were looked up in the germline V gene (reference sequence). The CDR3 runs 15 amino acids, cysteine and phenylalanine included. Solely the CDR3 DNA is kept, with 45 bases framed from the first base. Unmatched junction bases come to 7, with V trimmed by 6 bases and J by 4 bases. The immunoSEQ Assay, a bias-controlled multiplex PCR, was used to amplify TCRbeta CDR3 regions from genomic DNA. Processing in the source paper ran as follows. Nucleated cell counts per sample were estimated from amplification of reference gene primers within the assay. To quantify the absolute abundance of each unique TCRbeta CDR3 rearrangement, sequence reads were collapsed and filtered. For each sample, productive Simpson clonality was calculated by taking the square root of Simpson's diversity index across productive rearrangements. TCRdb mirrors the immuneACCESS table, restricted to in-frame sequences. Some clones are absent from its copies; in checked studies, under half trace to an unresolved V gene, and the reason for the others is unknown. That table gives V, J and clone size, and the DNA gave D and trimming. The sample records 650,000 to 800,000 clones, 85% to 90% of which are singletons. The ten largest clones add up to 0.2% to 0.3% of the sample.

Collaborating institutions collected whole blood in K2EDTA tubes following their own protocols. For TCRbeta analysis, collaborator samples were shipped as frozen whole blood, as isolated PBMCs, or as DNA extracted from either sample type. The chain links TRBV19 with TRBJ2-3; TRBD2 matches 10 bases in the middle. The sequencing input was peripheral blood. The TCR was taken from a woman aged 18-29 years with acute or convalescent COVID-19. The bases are TGTGCCAGTAGCGAAGCGGGACTAGCGTCAGATACGCAGTATTTT. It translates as CASSEAGLASDTQYF.